This T cell receptor (beta chain) was observed in a study of cytomegalovirus exposure and HLA in healthy donors. Notes on the study in general: The dataset shows that most TCR sequences were rare, while some public TCRs occurred in many donors.

The PCR ran on 60 Vbeta and 13 Jbeta primers. Per the study methods: A follow-up analysis tallied 86 million or so unique TCR beta chains, roughly 11 million shared. Data came from immunoSEQ multiplex PCR; TCRdb stores just in-frame clones and leaves some out. D and trimming were read from the DNA, whereas the V and J calls and clone size are those reported in that table. The table lists 150,000 to 200,000 clones, around 80% of them singletons. Comment on this clone: Its antigen is still unknown.

The germline V gene encodes CDR1 KGHSH and CDR2 LQKENI. The CDR3 contains 15 residues. Trimming took 3 bases from V and 2 from J, leaving 14 bases between them. This chain connects TRBV18 to TRBJ2-7, with a tentative D call TRBD2 (6 bases). The sample was PBMCs. The TCR sequence derives from a woman aged 25 to 39 in good health and CMV-seronegative. CDR3: CASSPEAGIAYEQYF. CDR3 nucleotides: TGTGCCAGCTCACCTGAGGCGGGGATAGCCTACGAGCAGTACTTC.